Below, 25 T cell receptor beta chains from the same sample are listed, as sequenced in a study of CD8 T cells in ankylosing spondylitis. TCRdb re-called the 5' RACE reads through MiXCR, storing one row per CDR3 protein. This sample yields some 150,000 distinct CDR3 sequences, of which 44% are seen a single time; about 15% belongs to the top ten. What was sequenced was synovial fluid, either unsorted or a sorted T cell fraction (not recorded which). The receptor source for this set is a male donor with ankylosing spondylitis.

Comment on this clonotype: A much larger clonotype is one base distant, so this may be a read error. The CDR3 spells CASSPGREVVEQYF. The CDR3 DNA reads TGTGCCAGCAGCCCCGGGCGGGAGGTGGTCGAGCAGTACTTC. V usage is TRBV6-2 or TRBV6-3 and J usage is TRBJ2-7; 8 bases map to TRBD2. The trim removed 6 bases at V and 6 bases at J, leaving 10 bases unmatched. The CDR3 sequence is 14 residues long. Germline V gives CDR1 MNHEY, CDR2 SVGEGT.

The V call is TRBV4-1, the J call TRBJ2-7; D might be TRBD1 or TRBD2, each matching 5 bases. This CDR3 has 16 amino acids. Looked up from germline, CDR1 is MGHRA and CDR2 is YSYEKL. The V gene lost 0 bases and the J gene lost 2 bases, with 14 bases spanning the gap. The DNA for the CDR3 is TGCGCCAGCAGCCAAGATCCTCCGGGGCCCACCTACGAGCAGTACTTC. Its translation is CASSQDPPGPTYEQYF.

The chain employs TRBV3-1 and TRBJ2-1, with 13 bases that match TRBD2. The V gene's germline CDR1 is LGHDT and CDR2 YNNKEL (reference sequence). Trimming took 3 bases from V and 1 from J; bases not matched to a gene: 12. CDR3 size: 20 residues. CDR3 protein: CASSHTGLAGTHGSYNEQFF. CDR3 DNA sequence: TGTGCCAGCAGCCACACGGGACTAGCGGGAACTCATGGGTCCTACAATGAGCAGTTCTTC.

V and J are TRBV5-1 and TRBJ2-7; TRBD1 aligns across 7 bases. This CDR3 contains 16 residues. Per germline, CDR1 SGHRS and CDR2 YFSETQ. The J segment lost 2 bases and the V segment lost 4 bases, leaving 12 bases of the junction unmatched. The CDR3 loop is CASSTGPGQSPYEQYF. CDR3 sequence (DNA): TGCGCCAGCAGCACCGGTCCGGGACAGTCTCCCTACGAGCAGTACTTC.

The V call is TRBV28, the J call TRBJ2-7; no reliable D call. The CDR3 sequence is 12 residues long. V was pared by 3 bases and J by 3 bases, with 6 bases between. The V gene's germline CDR1 is MDHEN and CDR2 SYDVKM. As DNA, the CDR3 is TGTGCCAGCAGTTTGATGGGCTACGAGCAGTACTTC. It translates to CASSLMGYEQYF. Using reference TRBV28 and TRBJ2-7 for the parts outside the CDR3, the full variable domain is DVKVTQSSRYLVKRTGEKVFLECVQDMDHENMFWYRQDPGLGLRLIYFSYDVKMKEKGDIPEGYSVSREKKERFSLILESASTNQTSMYLCASSLMGYEQYFGPGTRLTVT.

This clonotype came up many times. The J gene is TRBJ1-6, the V gene TRBV7-9; TRBD1 is a possible D gene (5 bases). V shed 0 bases and J shed 7 bases, with 10 bases lying between them. Germline V gene lookup returns CDR1 SEHNR and CDR2 FQNEAQ (reference sequence). The CDR3 is 15 amino acids. The CDR3 region is CASSLALGPNSPLHF. The CDR3 region has the DNA TGTGCCAGCAGCTTAGCACTGGGGCCGAATTCACCCCTCCACTTT.

J is TRBJ2-5 and V is TRBV12-3 or TRBV12-4; no firm D call. The CDR3 sequence is 14 residues long. Trimming removed 3 bases at V and 0 bases at J, with 8 bases between. CDR3 residues: CASSFFRYQETQYF. The CDR3 region has the DNA TGTGCCAGCAGTTTTTTCCGTTACCAAGAGACCCAGTACTTC.

V is TRBV20-1 and J is TRBJ1-2, with 7 nucleotides matching TRBD1. J lost 3 bases, V lost 3 bases, and 4 bases had no gene match. Germline V gene lookup returns CDR1 DFQATT and CDR2 SNEGSKA (reference sequence). The CDR3 sequence is 13 residues long. The CDR3: CSASPGTDYGYTF. The CDR3 nucleotides are TGCAGTGCTAGCCCCGGGACAGACTATGGCTACACCTTC.

The genes are TRBV27 and TRBJ2-3; D may be TRBD2 (6 bases). The CDR3 extends over 16 amino acids. Trimming shortened V by 2 bases and J by 4 bases, and 16 bases separated the two germline ends. From germline, CDR1 is MNHEY and CDR2 SMNVEV (reference sequence). The CDR3 spells CASSLQQAGRADTQYF. In nucleotides, the CDR3 is TGTGCCAGCAGTTTACAACAGGCGGGGCGGGCAGATACGCAGTATTTT.

V usage is TRBV19 and J usage is TRBJ2-7; maybe TRBD2 (5 bases). This CDR3 is 11 amino acids long. Deletions cut 6 bases from V and 9 bases from J, with 12 bases between. Germline assignment: CDR1 LNHDA and CDR2 SQIVND (reference sequence). The CDR3 loop reads CASRSGKAQYF. The CDR3 DNA sequence: TGTGCCAGTAGGTCGGGGAAGGCGCAGTACTTC.

The chain employs TRBV11-2 and TRBJ2-3; 9 bases match TRBD2. The CDR3 has 20 amino acids. With V trimmed by 4 bases and J by 2 bases, 19 bases remained unmatched. CDR1 is SGHAT, CDR2 FQNNGV, per germline. In nucleotides, the CDR3 is TGTGCCAGCAGCTCACCCGGGACTAGCCCCTCCATGAGGAACACAGATACGCAGTATTTT. Protein: CASSSPGTSPSMRNTDTQYF.

The chain employs TRBV4-2 and TRBJ2-3, with D possibly TRBD1 on 6 matching bases. V lost 0 bases to trimming and J lost 4 bases, with 11 bases between them. The CDR3 loop spans 15 amino acids. CDR1 and CDR2 from the germline V gene are LGHNA and YNFKEQ. The CDR3 nucleotides are TGTGCCAGCAGCCAAGACAGGGGTAGCGCAGATACGCAGTATTTT. It specifies CASSQDRGSADTQYF.

The J gene is TRBJ2-7, the V gene TRBV10-3, with TRBD2 as a possible D gene (6 bases). Deletions cut 6 bases from V and 2 bases from J, with 20 bases between. This CDR3 is built from 16 residues. Germline V gene lookup returns CDR1 ENHRY and CDR2 SYGVKD. The CDR3 nucleotides read TGTGCCATCAGACGGTTCAGGTCCGGGGGACCCTACGAGCAGTACTTC. This encodes CAIRRFRSGGPYEQYF.

The chain combines TRBV20-1 with TRBJ2-7; 9 positions agree with TRBD2. Germline CDR1 and CDR2: DFQATT and SNEGSKA (reference sequence). The V and J ends lost 6 bases and 0 bases, in that order; junction bases with no gene match: 15. The CDR3 length is 17 residues. CDR3 in DNA: TGCAGTGCCTCCGGGGAACTAGCGGGCCGACTCTCCTACGAGCAGTACTTC. Translated: CSASGELAGRLSYEQYF.

This sequence joins TRBV6-2 or TRBV6-3 and TRBJ2-5; 11 bases map to TRBD2. Germline V gene sequence: CDR1 MNHEY, CDR2 SVGEGT. Trimming took 4 bases from V and 6 from J; bases not matched to a gene: 4. The CDR3 spans 14 residues. CDR3 protein: CASSLTSGTKTQYF. The CDR3 nucleotides are TGTGCCAGCAGTTTGACTAGCGGGACGAAGACCCAGTACTTC.

The count of this clonotype is one. The rearrangement uses TRBV12-3 or TRBV12-4 and TRBJ2-2; D ambiguous. V was shortened by 3 bases and J by 6 bases, with 11 bases between the two germline ends. The CDR3 spans 14 residues. CDR3 sequence reads: CASSFFGDAGELFF. CDR3 in DNA: TGTGCCAGCAGTTTTTTCGGCGACGCCGGGGAGCTGTTTTTT.

The V call is TRBV29-1, the J call TRBJ2-5; 12 bases map to TRBD2. The J segment lost 5 bases and the V segment lost 1 base, leaving 8 bases of the junction unmatched. Per the germline V gene, CDR1 is SQVTM and CDR2 is ANQGSEA. The CDR3 length is 16 residues. Here the CDR3 reads CSVEGLAGGPYETQYF. CDR3 DNA: TGCAGCGTTGAAGGGCTAGCGGGAGGGCCGTACGAGACCCAGTACTTC.

This clonotype was recorded once. The chain couples TRBV4-3 to TRBJ2-7; D might be TRBD1 or TRBD2, each matching 5 bases. The CDR3 is made up of 15 amino acids. Trimming left V 0 bases short and J 2 bases short, with 11 bases between. Germline lookup yields CDR1 LGHNA and CDR2 YSLEER. Here the CDR3 DNA reads TGCGCCAGCAGCCAAGAGGGGGACCCTACCTACGAGCAGTACTTC. Translating it yields CASSQEGDPTYEQYF.

V usage is TRBV7-2 and J usage is TRBJ1-2; tentative D call: TRBD1 (5 bases). The CDR3 is made up of 15 amino acids. V dropped 1 base and J dropped 4 bases, with 13 bases sitting between them. Per the germline V gene, CDR1 is SGHTA and CDR2 is FQGNSA. The CDR3 reads CASSLEAGTIYGYTF. The CDR3 DNA sequence: TGTGCCAGCAGCTTAGAGGCAGGGACCATCTATGGCTACACCTTC.

This clonotype was counted only a few times. This chain links TRBV30 with TRBJ2-1; D is uncertain. Trimming left V 4 bases short and J 6 bases short, with 13 bases between. CDR1 GTSNPN and CDR2 SVGIG come from the germline V gene (reference sequence). CDR3 length: 13 residues. The CDR3 loop is CAWTLGRINEQFF. The CDR3, as DNA: TGTGCCTGGACCCTTGGCAGGATCAATGAGCAGTTCTTC.

The V gene is TRBV30, the J gene TRBJ2-1; D ambiguous. The CDR3 totals 10 residues. Germline CDR1 reads GTSNPN; CDR2 reads SVGIG (reference sequence). V dropped 0 bases and J dropped 7 bases, with 1 base sitting between them. The CDR3 DNA is TGTGCCTGGAGTGTAAATGAGCAGTTCTTC. As protein: CAWSVNEQFF. The complete variable domain, with remaining parts taken from reference TRBV30 and TRBJ2-1, reads SQTIHQWPATLVQPVGSPLSLECTVEGTSNPNLYWYRQAAGRGLQLLFYSVGIGQISSEVPQNLSASRPQDRQFILSSKKLLLSDSGFYLCAWSVNEQFFGPGTRLTVL.

V is TRBV9 and J is TRBJ2-3, with TRBD2 as a possible D gene (6 bases). Trimming cost V 2 bases and J 6 bases, with 13 bases left between them. This CDR3 is 14 amino acids long. Germline loops: CDR1 SGDLS, CDR2 YYNGEE. Here the CDR3 DNA reads TGTGCCAGCAGCGTTAGCGGAAAGGAGGATACGCAGTATTTT. As protein: CASSVSGKEDTQYF.

This clonotype appeared many times. The J gene is TRBJ2-7, the V gene TRBV4-1; 8 positions match TRBD2. The J segment lost 5 bases and the V segment lost 0 bases, leaving 6 bases of the junction unmatched. The CDR3 sequence is 15 residues long. Germline V CDR1 and CDR2: MGHRA, YSYEKL. DNA for the CDR3: TGCGCCAGCAGCCAAGATCAAGCGGGAGTCAACGAGCAGTACTTC. Translated, it gives CASSQDQAGVNEQYF.

The chain uses TRBV24-1 and TRBJ2-6, with D possibly TRBD2 on 6 matching bases. V was cut by 4 bases and J by 3 bases, with 12 bases left in between. The CDR3 covers 16 residues. From germline, CDR1 is KGHDR and CDR2 SFDVKD. CDR3 in DNA: TGTGCCACCAGTGACCCGTGGGGGGTTGGGGCCAACGTCCTGACTTTC. Translated, it gives CATSDPWGVGANVLTF.

The chain employs TRBV28 and TRBJ2-5, with D possibly being TRBD1 (6 bases). Germline V CDR1 and CDR2: MDHEN, SYDVKM. V was clipped by 3 bases and J by 1 base, with 12 bases between them. The CDR3 consists of 15 residues. The CDR3 is CASSFPRGFQETQYF. The DNA of the CDR3 is TGTGCCAGCAGTTTCCCCAGGGGATTCCAAGAGACCCAGTACTTC. The complete variable domain, with remaining parts taken from reference TRBV28 and TRBJ2-5, reads DVKVTQSSRYLVKRTGEKVFLECVQDMDHENMFWYRQDPGLGLRLIYFSYDVKMKEKGDIPEGYSVSREKKERFSLILESASTNQTSMYLCASSFPRGFQETQYFGPGTRLLVL.